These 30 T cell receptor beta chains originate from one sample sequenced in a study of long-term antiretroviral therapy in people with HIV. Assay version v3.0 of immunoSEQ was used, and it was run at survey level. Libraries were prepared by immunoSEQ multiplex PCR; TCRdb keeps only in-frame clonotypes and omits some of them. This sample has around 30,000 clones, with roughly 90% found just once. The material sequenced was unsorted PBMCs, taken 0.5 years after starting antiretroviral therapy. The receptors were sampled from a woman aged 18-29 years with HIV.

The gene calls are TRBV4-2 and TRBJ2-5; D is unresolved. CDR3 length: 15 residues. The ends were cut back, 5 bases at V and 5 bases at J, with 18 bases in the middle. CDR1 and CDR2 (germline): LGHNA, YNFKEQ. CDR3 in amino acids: CASSSPATPWETQYF. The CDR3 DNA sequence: TGTGCCAGCAGCTCCCCCGCGACTCCGTGGGAGACCCAGTACTTC.

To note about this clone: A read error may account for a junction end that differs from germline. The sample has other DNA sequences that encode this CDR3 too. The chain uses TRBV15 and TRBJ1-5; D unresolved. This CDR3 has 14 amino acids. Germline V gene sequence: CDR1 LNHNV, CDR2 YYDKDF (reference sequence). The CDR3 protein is CATSRDPADQPQHF. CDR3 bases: TGTGCCACTAGCAGAGATCCAGCGGATCAGCCCCAGCATTTT.

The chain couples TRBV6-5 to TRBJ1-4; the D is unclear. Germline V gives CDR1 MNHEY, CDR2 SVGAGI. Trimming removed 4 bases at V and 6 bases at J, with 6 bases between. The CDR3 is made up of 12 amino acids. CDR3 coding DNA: TGTGCCAGCAGTTCGCTAGATGAAAAACTGTTTTTT. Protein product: CASSSLDEKLFF.

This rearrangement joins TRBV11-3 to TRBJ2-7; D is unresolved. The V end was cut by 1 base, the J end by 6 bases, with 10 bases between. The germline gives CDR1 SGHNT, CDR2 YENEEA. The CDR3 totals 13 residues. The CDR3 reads CASSLGSSLEQYF. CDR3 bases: TGTGCCAGCAGCTTAGGGAGCTCCCTCGAGCAGTACTTC.

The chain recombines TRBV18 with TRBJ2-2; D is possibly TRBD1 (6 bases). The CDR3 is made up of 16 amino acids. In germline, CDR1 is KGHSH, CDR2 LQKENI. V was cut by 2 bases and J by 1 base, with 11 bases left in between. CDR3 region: CASSPDPGQNTGELFF. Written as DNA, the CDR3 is TGTGCCAGCTCACCAGACCCGGGACAGAACACCGGGGAGCTGTTTTTT.

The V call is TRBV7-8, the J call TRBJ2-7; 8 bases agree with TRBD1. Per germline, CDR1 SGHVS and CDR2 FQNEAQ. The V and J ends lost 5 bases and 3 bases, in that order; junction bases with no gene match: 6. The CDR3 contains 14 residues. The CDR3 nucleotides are TGTGCCAGCAGCGTGGACAGGGAACTCTACGAGCAGTACTTC. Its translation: CASSVDRELYEQYF. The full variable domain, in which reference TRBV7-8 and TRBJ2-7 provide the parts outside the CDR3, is GAGVSQSPRYKVAKRGQDVALRCDPISGHVSLFWYQQALGQGPEFLTYFQNEAQLDKSGLPSDRFFAERPEGSVSTLKIQRTQQEDSAVYLCASSVDRELYEQYFGPGTRLTVT.

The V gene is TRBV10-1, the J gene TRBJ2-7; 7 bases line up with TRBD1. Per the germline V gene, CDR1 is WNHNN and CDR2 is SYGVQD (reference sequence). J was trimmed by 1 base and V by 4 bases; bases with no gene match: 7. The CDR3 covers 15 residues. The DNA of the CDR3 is TGCGCCAGCAGTGTCACCCGGGACAGTTCCTACGAGCAGTACTTC. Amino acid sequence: CASSVTRDSSYEQYF.

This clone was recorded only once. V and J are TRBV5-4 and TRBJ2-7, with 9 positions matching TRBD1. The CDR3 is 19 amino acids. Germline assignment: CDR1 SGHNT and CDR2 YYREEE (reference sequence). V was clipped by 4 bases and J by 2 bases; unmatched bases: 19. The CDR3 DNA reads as TGTGCCAGCAGCGGGGGGGGGACAGGGCCAGTCGCGAATGCCTACGAGCAGTACTTC. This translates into CASSGGGTGPVANAYEQYF.

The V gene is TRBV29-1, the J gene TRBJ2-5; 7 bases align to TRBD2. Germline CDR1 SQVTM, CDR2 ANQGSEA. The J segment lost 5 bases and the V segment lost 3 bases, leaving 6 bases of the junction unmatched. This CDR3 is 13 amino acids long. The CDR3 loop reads CSVELAAGETQYF. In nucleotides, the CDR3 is TGCAGCGTTGAGCTAGCGGCCGGGGAGACCCAGTACTTC.

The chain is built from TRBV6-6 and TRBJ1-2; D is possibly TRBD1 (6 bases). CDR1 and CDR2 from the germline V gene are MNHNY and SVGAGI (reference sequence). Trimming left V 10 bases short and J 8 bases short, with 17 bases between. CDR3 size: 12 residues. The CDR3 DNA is TGTGCCACCACGGGGGGGGCTCTCGGCTACACCTTC. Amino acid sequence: CATTGGALGYTF.

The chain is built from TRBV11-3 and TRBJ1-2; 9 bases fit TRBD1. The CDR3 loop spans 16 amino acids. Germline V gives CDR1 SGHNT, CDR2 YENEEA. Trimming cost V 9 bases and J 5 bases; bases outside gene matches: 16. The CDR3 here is CARAFPRTGDWYGYTF. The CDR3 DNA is TGTGCCAGAGCGTTCCCCCGGACAGGGGATTGGTATGGCTACACCTTC. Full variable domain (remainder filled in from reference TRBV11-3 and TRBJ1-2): EAGVVQSPRYKIIEKKQPVAFWCNPISGHNTLYWYLQNLGQGPELLIRYENEEAVDDSQLPKDRFSAERLKGVDSTLKIQPAELGDSAVYLCARAFPRTGDWYGYTFGSGTRLTVV.

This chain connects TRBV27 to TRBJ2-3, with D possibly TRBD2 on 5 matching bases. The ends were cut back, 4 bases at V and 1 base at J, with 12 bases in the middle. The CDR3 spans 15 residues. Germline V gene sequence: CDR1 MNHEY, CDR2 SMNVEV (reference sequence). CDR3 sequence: CASSSPRVGTDTQYF. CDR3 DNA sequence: TGTGCCAGCAGTTCCCCGAGGGTTGGCACAGATACGCAGTATTTT.

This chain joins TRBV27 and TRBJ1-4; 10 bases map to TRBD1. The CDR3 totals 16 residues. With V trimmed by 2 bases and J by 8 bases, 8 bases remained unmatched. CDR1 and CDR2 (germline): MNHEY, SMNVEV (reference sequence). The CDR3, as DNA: TGTGCCAGCAGTTTAAGTGTCGGGACAGGGGAAGAAAAACTGTTTTTT. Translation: CASSLSVGTGEEKLFF.

CDR3 sequence: CASSPEGSYYTEAFF. CDR3 DNA: TGTGCCAGCAGCCCCGAGGGCAGCTATTACACTGAAGCTTTCTTT. This chain connects TRBV6-5 to TRBJ1-1; no firm D call. CDR1 MNHEY and CDR2 SVGAGI come from the germline V gene. The CDR3 runs to 15 residues. The V gene lost 6 bases and the J gene lost 3 bases, with 17 bases spanning the gap.

The CDR3 here is CASYSDDNEQFF. Here the CDR3 DNA reads TGCGCCAGCTATTCAGACGACAATGAGCAGTTCTTC. J is TRBJ2-1 and V is TRBV23-1, with no clear D. TRBV23-1 counts as an open reading frame of uncertain function. The germline V and J ends were trimmed by 8 bases and 5 bases, with 10 bases remaining between them. The CDR3 length is 12 residues.

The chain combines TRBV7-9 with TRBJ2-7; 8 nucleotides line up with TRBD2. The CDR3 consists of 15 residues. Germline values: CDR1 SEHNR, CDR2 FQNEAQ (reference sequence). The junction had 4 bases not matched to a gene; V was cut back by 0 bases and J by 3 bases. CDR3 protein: CASSLAAGAFYEQYF. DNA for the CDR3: TGTGCCAGCAGCTTAGCAGCGGGAGCGTTCTACGAGCAGTACTTC. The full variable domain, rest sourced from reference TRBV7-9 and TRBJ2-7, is DTGVSQNPRHKITKRGQNVTFRCDPISEHNRLYWYRQTLGQGPEFLTYFQNEAQLEKSRLLSDRFSAERPKGSFSTLEIQRTEQGDSAMYLCASSLAAGAFYEQYFGPGTRLTVT.

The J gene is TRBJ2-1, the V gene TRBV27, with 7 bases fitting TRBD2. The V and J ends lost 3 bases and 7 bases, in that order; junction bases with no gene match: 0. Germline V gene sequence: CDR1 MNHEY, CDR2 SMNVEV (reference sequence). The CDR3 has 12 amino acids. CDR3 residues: CASSFGGNEQFF. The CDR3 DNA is TGTGCCAGCAGTTTCGGGGGGAATGAGCAGTTCTTC.

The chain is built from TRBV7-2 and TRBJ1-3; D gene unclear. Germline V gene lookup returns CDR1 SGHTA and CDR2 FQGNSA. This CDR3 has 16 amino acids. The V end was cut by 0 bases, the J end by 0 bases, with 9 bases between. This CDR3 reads CASSLAGGNSGNTIYF. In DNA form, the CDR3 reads TGTGCCAGCAGCTTAGCGGGCGGAAACTCTGGAAACACCATATATTTT.

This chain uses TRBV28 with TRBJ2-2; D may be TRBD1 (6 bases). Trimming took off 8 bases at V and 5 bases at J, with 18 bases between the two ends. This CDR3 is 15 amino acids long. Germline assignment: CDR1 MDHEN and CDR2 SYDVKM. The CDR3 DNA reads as TGTGCCAGCCGATTCACCGGGACAAGGACCGGGGAGCTGTTTTTT. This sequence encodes CASRFTGTRTGELFF.

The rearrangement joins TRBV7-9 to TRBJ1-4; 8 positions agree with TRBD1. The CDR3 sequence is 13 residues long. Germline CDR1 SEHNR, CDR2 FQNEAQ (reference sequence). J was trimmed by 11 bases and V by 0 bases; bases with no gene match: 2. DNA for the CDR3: TGTGCCAGCAGCTTAGCGGACAGGGTGAAACTGTTTTTT. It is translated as CASSLADRVKLFF. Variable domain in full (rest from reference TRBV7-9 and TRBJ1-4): DTGVSQNPRHKITKRGQNVTFRCDPISEHNRLYWYRQTLGQGPEFLTYFQNEAQLEKSRLLSDRFSAERPKGSFSTLEIQRTEQGDSAMYLCASSLADRVKLFFGSGTQLSVL.

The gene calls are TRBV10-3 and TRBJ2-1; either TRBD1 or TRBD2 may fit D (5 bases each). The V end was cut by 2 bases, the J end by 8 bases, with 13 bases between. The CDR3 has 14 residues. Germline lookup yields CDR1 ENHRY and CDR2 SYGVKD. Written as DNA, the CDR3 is TGTGCCATCAGTGAGCGCAGGGAGAGAGATGAGCAGTTCTTC. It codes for CAISERRERDEQFF.

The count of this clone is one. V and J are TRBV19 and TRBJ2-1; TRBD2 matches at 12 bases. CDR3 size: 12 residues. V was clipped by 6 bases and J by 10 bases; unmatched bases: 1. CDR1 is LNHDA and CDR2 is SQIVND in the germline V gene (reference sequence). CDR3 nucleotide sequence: TGTGCCAGTAGAGGACTAGCGGGGGAGCAGTTCTTC. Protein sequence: CASRGLAGEQFF.

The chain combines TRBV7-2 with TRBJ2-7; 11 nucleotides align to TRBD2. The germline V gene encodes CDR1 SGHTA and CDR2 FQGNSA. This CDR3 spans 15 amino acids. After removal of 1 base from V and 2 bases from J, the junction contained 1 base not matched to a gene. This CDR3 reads CASSLELAGAYEQYF. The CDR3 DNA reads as TGTGCCAGCAGCTTAGAACTAGCGGGAGCCTACGAGCAGTACTTC.

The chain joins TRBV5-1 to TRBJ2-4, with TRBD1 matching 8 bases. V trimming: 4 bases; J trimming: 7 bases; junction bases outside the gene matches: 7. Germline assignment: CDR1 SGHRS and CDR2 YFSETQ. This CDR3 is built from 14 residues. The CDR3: CASSPDRQGNIQYF. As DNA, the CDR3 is TGCGCCAGCAGCCCGGATAGACAGGGGAACATTCAGTACTTC.

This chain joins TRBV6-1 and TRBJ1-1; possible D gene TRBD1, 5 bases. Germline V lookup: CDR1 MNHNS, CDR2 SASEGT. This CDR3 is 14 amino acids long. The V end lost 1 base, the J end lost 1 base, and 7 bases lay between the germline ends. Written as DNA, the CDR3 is TGTGCCAGCAGTGAAGTGGGGCCGAACACTGAAGCTTTCTTT. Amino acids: CASSEVGPNTEAFF.

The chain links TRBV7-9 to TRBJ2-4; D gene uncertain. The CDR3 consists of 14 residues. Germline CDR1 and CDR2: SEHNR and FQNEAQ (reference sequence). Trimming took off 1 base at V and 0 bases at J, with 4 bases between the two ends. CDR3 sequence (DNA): TGTGCCAGCAGCTTAGGGGGAGCCAAAAACATTCAGTACTTC. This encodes CASSLGGAKNIQYF.

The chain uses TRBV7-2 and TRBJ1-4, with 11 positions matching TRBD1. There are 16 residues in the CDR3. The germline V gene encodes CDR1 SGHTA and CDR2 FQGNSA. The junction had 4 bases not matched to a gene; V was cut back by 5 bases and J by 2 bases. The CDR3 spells CASSPGQGATNEKLFF. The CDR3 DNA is TGTGCCAGCAGCCCCGGACAGGGGGCGACTAATGAAAAACTGTTTTTT.

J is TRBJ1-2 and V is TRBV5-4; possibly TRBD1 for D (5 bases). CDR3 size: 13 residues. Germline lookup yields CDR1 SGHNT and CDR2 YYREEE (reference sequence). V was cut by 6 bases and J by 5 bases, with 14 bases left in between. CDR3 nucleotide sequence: TGTGCCAGCACCAGGTGGGGCAGTTATGGCTACACCTTC. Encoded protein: CASTRWGSYGYTF.

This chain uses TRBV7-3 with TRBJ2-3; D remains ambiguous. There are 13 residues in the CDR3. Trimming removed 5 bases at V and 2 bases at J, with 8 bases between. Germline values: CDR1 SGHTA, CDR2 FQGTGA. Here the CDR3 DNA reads TGTGCCAGCAGCCCCCGGACCACAGATACGCAGTATTTT. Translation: CASSPRTTDTQYF.

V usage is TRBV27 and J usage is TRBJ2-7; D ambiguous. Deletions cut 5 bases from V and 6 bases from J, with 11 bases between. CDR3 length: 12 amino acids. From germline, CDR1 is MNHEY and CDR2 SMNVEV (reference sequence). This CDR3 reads CASSPILGEQYF. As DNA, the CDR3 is TGTGCCAGCAGTCCCATCCTCGGCGAGCAGTACTTC.